This paragraph covers one T cell receptor beta chain sequence. What it binds is unknown. Germline assignment: CDR1 SGHTA and CDR2 FQGTGA. The CDR3 is made up of 14 amino acids. The ends were cut back, 2 bases at V and 3 bases at J, with 10 bases in the middle. The method was immunoSEQ multiplex PCR; TCRdb's version includes in-frame clones alone and lacks a portion of them. This table holds 120,000 or so clones, 70% to 90% found once. The data were obtained in a study of T cell responses to AZD1222 COVID-19 vaccine. Overall study results and limits: Nearly half of spike-specific TCRs reportedly go after variant regions that carry no mutations. Repertoires were collected only later (after the peak T cell response had occurred).

This receptor was identified in an adult in good health. The rearrangement uses TRBV7-3 and TRBJ1-1; D perhaps matches TRBD1 (5 bases). Material: peripheral blood, obtained on day 0 of AZD1222 vaccination. This chain's CDR3 is CASSLGGGDTEAFF. CDR3 DNA: TGTGCCAGCAGCTTAGGTGGAGGGGACACTGAAGCTTTCTTT.